This section outlines one T cell receptor beta chain sequence together with its context. This CDR3 has 15 residues. Germline V gene data show CDR1 as LGHNA and CDR2 as YSLEER. V gave up 2 bases and J gave up 3 bases, with 14 bases separating them. CD8 cells regarded as naive lacked CD45RO, were positively chosen for CCR7, and omitted terminally differentiated effector memory CD45RA+ cells. Everyone who donated was a Caucasian adult who lived in Nashville, Tennessee. The method was immunoSEQ multiplex PCR; TCRdb's version includes in-frame clones alone and lacks a portion of them. Among 2 million or so clones listed, roughly 94% were seen once. These data belong to a study of shared clonotypes between healthy human individuals.

The chain combines TRBV4-3 with TRBJ2-7; D is undetermined. The receptor's source is a man aged 18 to 30 in good health. Input material: naive CD8+ T cells sorted from blood. CDR3 residues: CASSQRLAAFYEQYF. The CDR3, as DNA: TGCGCCAGCAGCCAAAGGTTGGCAGCATTCTACGAGCAGTACTTC.